Listed below are T cell receptor beta chains from one sample, sequenced in a study of Graves' ophthalmopathy and Graves' hyperthyroidism. TCRdb itself ran the multiplex PCR reads through MiXCR, one entry per CDR3 protein. The profile shows approximately 410,000 distinct CDR3 sequences, just over 15% of them singletons. The sequenced sample was peripheral blood. The receptors were gathered from a woman aged 18-35 years with stable Graves' hyperthyroidism. Both conserved end residues are part of each CDR3. D genes are given only for firm matches. Part of the rows lack a size; the others show once, few, many or a class for expanded clones.

D gene: TRBD2; V gene: TRBV20-1; J gene: TRBJ2-5; clone size: NA; CDR3 DNA: TGCAGTGCTTTACTGTCGGGAGGTGTGTGGGAGACCCAGTACTTC; CDR3 protein: CSALLSGGVWETQYF
D gene: NA; V gene: TRBV27; J gene: TRBJ1-6; clone size: many; CDR3 DNA: TGTGCCAGCAGTTTTCGACACCCTCGTTATAATTCACCCCTCCACTTT; CDR3 protein: CASSFRHPRYNSPLHF
D gene: NA; V gene: TRBV4-1; J gene: TRBJ1-1; clone size: many; CDR3 DNA: TGCGCCAGCAGCCAAGATTTCGGGGTGGCTTTCTTT; CDR3 protein: CASSQDFGVAFF
D gene: TRBD1; V gene: TRBV2; J gene: TRBJ1-1; clone size: many; CDR3 DNA: TGTGCCAGCAGGGACAGGGAGGGGGACACTGAAGCTTTCTTT; CDR3 protein: CASRDREGDTEAFF
D gene: NA; V gene: TRBV12-3/TRBV12-4; J gene: TRBJ2-7; clone size: many; CDR3 DNA: TGTGCCAGCAGTTTAGCTTCGGGGGCTGGGTACGAGCAGTACTTC; CDR3 protein: CASSLASGAGYEQYF
D gene: NA; V gene: TRBV7-8; J gene: TRBJ1-1; clone size: many; CDR3 DNA: TGTGCCAGCAGCCGTGGACACCAGTCCACTGAAGCTTTCTTT; CDR3 protein: CASSRGHQSTEAFF
D gene: NA; V gene: TRBV11-2; J gene: TRBJ2-5; clone size: many; CDR3 DNA: TGTGCCAGCAGCTTGGTGGGCCGGGAGACCCAGTACTTC; CDR3 protein: CASSLVGRETQYF
D gene: NA; V gene: TRBV11-2; J gene: TRBJ2-7; clone size: many; CDR3 DNA: TGTGCCAGCAGCCCCCTAGGCTGGACAAGGACCTACGAGCAGTACTTC; CDR3 protein: CASSPLGWTRTYEQYF
D gene: TRBD1; V gene: TRBV5-1; J gene: TRBJ1-1; clone size: many; CDR3 DNA: TGCGCCAGCAGTTACGACAGGGCTAATGAAGCTTTCTTT; CDR3 protein: CASSYDRANEAFF
D gene: NA; V gene: TRBV14; J gene: TRBJ2-7; clone size: many; CDR3 DNA: TGTGCCAGCAGCCAAGGCTATATGATCTACGAGCAGTACTTC; CDR3 protein: CASSQGYMIYEQYF
D gene: NA; V gene: TRBV4-1; J gene: TRBJ2-5; clone size: few; CDR3 DNA: TGCGCCAGCAGCCAAGAGGGGGTGTCAAAGGAGACCCAGTACTTC; CDR3 protein: CASSQEGVSKETQYF
D gene: TRBD2; V gene: TRBV6-2/TRBV6-3; J gene: TRBJ2-7; clone size: many; CDR3 DNA: TGTGCCAGCGGCCTCACTAGCGGACCCTACGAGCAGTACTTC; CDR3 protein: CASGLTSGPYEQYF
D gene: NA; V gene: TRBV6-5; J gene: TRBJ2-7; clone size: many; CDR3 DNA: TGTGCCAGCAGTTACGTCCGGGTAGGGGAGCAGTACTTC; CDR3 protein: CASSYVRVGEQYF
D gene: TRBD1; V gene: TRBV7-9; J gene: TRBJ2-2; clone size: NA; CDR3 DNA: TGTGCCAGCAGCCCGGGACAGAGCTGGGGCGGGGAGCTGTTTTTT; CDR3 protein: CASSPGQSWGGELFF
D gene: NA; V gene: TRBV6-2/TRBV6-3; J gene: TRBJ1-2; clone size: many; CDR3 DNA: TGTGCCAGCAGTTATAATCCGGAGGGAGACTATGGCTACACCTTC; CDR3 protein: CASSYNPEGDYGYTF
D gene: NA; V gene: TRBV20-1; J gene: TRBJ1-2; clone size: many; CDR3 DNA: TGCAGTGCTAGGAACAGGAACTATGGCTACACCTTC; CDR3 protein: CSARNRNYGYTF
D gene: NA; V gene: TRBV6-1; J gene: TRBJ1-6; clone size: NA; CDR3 DNA: TGTTCCAGCAGTGAAGCGCCCTCTAATTCAGCCCTCCACTTT; CDR3 protein: CSSSEAPSNSALHF
D gene: NA; V gene: TRBV12-3/TRBV12-4; J gene: TRBJ2-2; clone size: many; CDR3 DNA: TGTGCCAGCAGTTTAGAGGGACCTCCGAACACCGGGGAGCTGTTTTTT; CDR3 protein: CASSLEGPPNTGELFF
D gene: NA; V gene: TRBV13; J gene: TRBJ2-5; clone size: many; CDR3 DNA: TGTGCCAGCAGCTTAAATCCTCAAGAGACCCAGTACTTC; CDR3 protein: CASSLNPQETQYF
D gene: NA; V gene: TRBV5-1; J gene: TRBJ1-1; clone size: many; CDR3 DNA: TGCGCCAGCAGCTCGGAGGGCGGGGAGATGGCTTTCTTT; CDR3 protein: CASSSEGGEMAFF
D gene: NA; V gene: TRBV11-1; J gene: TRBJ2-7; clone size: many; CDR3 DNA: TGTGCCAGCAGCTTCGGCCCTAAGGGGTCCTCCTACGAGCAGTACTTC; CDR3 protein: CASSFGPKGSSYEQYF
D gene: NA; V gene: TRBV5-1; J gene: TRBJ2-7; clone size: NA; CDR3 DNA: TGCGCCAGCAGCTTCAACCCCCGGGGGACAGAACGCTACGAGCAGTACTTC; CDR3 protein: CASSFNPRGTERYEQYF
D gene: TRBD1; V gene: TRBV6-2/TRBV6-3; J gene: TRBJ2-7; clone size: many; CDR3 DNA: TGTGCCAGCAGTTATATGACAGGGGGAAACTACGAGCAGTACTTC; CDR3 protein: CASSYMTGGNYEQYF